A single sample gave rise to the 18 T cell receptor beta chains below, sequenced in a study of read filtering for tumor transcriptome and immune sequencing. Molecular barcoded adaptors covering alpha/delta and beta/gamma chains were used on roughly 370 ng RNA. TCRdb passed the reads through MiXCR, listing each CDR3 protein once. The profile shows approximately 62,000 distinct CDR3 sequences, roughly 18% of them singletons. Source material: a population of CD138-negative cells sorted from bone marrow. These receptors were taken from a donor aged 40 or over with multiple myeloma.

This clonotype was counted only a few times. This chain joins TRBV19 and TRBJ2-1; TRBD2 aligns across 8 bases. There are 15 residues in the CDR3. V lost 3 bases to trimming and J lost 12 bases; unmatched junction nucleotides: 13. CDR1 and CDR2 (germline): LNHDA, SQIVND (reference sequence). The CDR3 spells CASSIGLAVSHGQFF. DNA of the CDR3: TGTGCCAGTAGTATCGGACTAGCTGTATCCCATGGGCAGTTCTTC. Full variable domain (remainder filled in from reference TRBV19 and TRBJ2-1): DGGITQSPKYLFRKEGQNVTLSCEQNLNHDAMYWYRQDPGQGLRLIYYSQIVNDFQKGDIAEGYSVSREKKESFPLTVTSAQKNPTAFYLCASSIGLAVSHGQFFGPGTRLTVL.

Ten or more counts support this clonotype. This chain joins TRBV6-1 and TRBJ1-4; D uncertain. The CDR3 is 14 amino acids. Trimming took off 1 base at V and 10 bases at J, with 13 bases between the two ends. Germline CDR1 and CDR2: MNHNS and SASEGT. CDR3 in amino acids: CASSEEMGAGKLFF. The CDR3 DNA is TGTGCCAGCAGTGAAGAGATGGGTGCTGGAAAACTGTTTTTT.

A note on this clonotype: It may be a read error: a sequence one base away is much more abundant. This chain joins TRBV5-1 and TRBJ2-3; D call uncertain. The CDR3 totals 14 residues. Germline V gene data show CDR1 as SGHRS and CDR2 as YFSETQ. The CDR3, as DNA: TGCGCCAGCGGCTTTCGTCCCCGCACAGATACGCAGTATTTT. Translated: CASGFRPRTDTQYF.

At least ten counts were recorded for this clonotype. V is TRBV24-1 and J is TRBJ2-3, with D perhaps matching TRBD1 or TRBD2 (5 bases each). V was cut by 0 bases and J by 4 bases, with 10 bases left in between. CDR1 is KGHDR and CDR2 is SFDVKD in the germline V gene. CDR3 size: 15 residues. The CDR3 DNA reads TGTGCCACCAGTGATTTGGGGCAGGGAGCAGATACGCAGTATTTT. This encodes CATSDLGQGADTQYF.

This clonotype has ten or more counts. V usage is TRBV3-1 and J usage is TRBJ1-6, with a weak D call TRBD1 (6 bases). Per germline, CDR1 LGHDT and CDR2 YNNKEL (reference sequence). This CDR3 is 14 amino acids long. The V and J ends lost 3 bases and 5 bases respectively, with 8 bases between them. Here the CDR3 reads CASSQGADNSPLHF. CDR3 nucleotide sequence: TGTGCCAGCAGCCAGGGGGCCGATAATTCACCCCTCCACTTT.

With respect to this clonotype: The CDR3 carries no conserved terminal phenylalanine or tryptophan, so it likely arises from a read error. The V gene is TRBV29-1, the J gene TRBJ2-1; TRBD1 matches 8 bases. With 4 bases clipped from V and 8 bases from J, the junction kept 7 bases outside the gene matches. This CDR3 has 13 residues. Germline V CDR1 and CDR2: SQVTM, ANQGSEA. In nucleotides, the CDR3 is TGCAGCGTTGTTGGACAGGGAAGTTATGAGCAGTTCTAC. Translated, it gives CSVVGQGSYEQFY.

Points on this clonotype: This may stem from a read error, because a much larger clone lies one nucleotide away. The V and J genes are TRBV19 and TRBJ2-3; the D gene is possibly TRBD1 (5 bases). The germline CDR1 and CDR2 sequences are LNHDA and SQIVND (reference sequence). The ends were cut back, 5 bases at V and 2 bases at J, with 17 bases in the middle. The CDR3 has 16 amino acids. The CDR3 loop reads CASSDPDTFYTDTQYF. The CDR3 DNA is TGTGCCAGTAGTGACCCGGACACTTTTTACACAGATACGCAGTATTTT.

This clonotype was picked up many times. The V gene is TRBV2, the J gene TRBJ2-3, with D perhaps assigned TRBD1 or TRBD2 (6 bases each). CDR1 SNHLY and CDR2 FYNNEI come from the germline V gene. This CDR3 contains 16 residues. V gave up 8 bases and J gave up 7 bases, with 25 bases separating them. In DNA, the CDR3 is TGTGCCAGCGGCCTGGGGTTGGAGGGGACAAGGAATACGCAGTATTTT. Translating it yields CASGLGLEGTRNTQYF. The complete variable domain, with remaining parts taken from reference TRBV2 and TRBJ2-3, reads EPEVTQTPSHQVTQMGQEVILRCVPISNHLYFYWYRQILGQKVEFLVSFYNNEISEKSEIFDDQFSVERPDGSNFTLKIRSTKLEDSAMYFCASGLGLEGTRNTQYFGPGTRLTVL.

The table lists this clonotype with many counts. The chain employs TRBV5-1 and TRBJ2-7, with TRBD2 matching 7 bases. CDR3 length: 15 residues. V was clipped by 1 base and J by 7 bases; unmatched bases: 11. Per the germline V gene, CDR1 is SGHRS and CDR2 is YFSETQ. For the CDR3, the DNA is TGCGCCAGCAGCTTGAGATTAGCGGGCCCGGGAGAGCAGTACTTC. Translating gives CASSLRLAGPGEQYF.

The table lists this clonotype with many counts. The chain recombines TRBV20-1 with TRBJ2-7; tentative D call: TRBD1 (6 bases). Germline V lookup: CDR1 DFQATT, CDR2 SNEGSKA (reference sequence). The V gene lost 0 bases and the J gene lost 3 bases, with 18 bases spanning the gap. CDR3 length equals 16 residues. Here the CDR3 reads CSARDSSGVKIYEQYF. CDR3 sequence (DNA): TGCAGTGCTAGAGATTCCTCAGGGGTTAAGATCTACGAGCAGTACTTC.

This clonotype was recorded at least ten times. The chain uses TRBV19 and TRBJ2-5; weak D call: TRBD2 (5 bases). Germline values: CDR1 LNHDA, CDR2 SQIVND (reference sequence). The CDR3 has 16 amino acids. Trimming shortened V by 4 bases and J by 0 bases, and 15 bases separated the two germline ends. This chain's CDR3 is CASSTRRAGYQETQYF. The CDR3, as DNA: TGTGCCAGTAGTACCCGGCGGGCTGGGTACCAAGAGACCCAGTACTTC.

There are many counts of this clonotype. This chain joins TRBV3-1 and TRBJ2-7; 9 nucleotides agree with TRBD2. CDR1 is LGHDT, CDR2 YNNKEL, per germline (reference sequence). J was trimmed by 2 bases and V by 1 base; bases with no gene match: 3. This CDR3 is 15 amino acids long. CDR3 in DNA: TGTGCCAGCAGCCAAGGGCTAGCGGGGACCTACGAGCAGTACTTC. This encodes CASSQGLAGTYEQYF.

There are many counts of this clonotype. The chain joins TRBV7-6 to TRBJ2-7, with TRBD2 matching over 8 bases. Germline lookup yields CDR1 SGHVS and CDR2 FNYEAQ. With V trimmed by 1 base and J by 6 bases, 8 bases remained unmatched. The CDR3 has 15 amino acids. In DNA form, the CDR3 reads TGTGCCAGCAGCTTAGACGGGGGGGCCGTTGGCGAGCAGTACTTC. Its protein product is CASSLDGGAVGEQYF.

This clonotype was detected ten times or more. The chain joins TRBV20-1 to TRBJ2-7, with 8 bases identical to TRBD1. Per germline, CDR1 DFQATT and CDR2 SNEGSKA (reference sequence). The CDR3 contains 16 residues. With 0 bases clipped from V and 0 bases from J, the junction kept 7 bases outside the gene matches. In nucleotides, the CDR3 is TGCAGTGCTAGAGATGGTGACAGGGGCTCCTCCTACGAGCAGTACTTC. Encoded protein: CSARDGDRGSSYEQYF.

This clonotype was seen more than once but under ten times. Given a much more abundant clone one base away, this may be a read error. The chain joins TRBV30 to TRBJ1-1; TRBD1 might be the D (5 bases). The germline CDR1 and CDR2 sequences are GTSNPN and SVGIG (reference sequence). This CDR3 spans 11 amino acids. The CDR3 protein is CAYGRGTEALF. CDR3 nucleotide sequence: TGTGCCTACGGGAGAGGGACTGAAGCTCTCTTT.

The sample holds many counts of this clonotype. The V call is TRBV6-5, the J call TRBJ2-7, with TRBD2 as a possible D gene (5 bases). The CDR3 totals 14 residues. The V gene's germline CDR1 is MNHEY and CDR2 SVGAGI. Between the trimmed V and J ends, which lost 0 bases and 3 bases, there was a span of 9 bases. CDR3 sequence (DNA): TGTGCCAGCAGTTACTCGGGAGAGGGCTACGAGCAGTACTTC. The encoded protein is CASSYSGEGYEQYF.

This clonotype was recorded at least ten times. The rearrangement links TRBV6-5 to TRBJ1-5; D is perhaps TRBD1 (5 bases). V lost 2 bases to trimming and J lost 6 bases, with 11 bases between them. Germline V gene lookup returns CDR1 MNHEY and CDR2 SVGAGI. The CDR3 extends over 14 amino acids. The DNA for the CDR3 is TGTGCCAGCAGTTACGGGACCGGTCGTCAGCCCCAGCATTTT. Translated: CASSYGTGRQPQHF.

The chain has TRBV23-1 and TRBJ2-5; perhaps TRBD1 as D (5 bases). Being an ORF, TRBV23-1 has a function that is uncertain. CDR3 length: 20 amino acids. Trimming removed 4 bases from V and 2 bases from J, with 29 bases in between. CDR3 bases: TGCGCCAGCAGTCGATGGGTCTGGGGCCGTCTGGTTTTCATACAAGAGACCCAGTACTTC. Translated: CASSRWVWGRLVFIQETQYF.